This T cell receptor (beta chain) was sequenced in a study of blood T cell repertoires in COVID-19 (dated by TCRdb to the early 2020s). Turning to the overall study: Samples covering the acute and convalescent phases of COVID-19 were provided by collaborators in the United States, Italy and Spain. Deeply sampled blood TCRbeta repertoires from subjects exposed to, actively infected with, or recovered from COVID-19 were included in the dataset. The samples were drawn from two sources: the first 160 participants of the ongoing ImmuneRACE study, and 1,200 or so subjects contributed by 6 global collaborators. The prospective study material was composed of cDNA or gDNA derived from T cells, B-cell-depleted T cells, or PBMCs. The repertoires were released in a freely available public database meant as a resource for research on the immune response to SARS-CoV-2. Sample metadata almost always included a de-identified subject ID, COVID-19 status, age in years and sex. Where HLA class I and class II types were available, the types were taken from metadata supplied by the sample provider, not from assay-based typing.

In Seattle, one collaborating source enrolled patients while the infection was active and tracked those patients longitudinally over the course of disease. The collaborating institutions used their own protocols to collect whole blood in K2EDTA tubes. Collaborator samples were shipped for TCRbeta analysis as frozen whole blood, isolated PBMCs, or DNA extracted from either sample type. Trimming costs V 3 bases and J 5 bases, and their ends lie 5 bases apart. CDR1 and CDR2 are drawn from the germline V gene: SNHLY, FYNNEI. From cysteine to phenylalanine, the CDR3 is 11 amino acids long. The DNA shown is the 33-base CDR3, in frame from base 1. General findings and caveats noted by the study authors: The quantity of clinical and demographic metadata differed by source and by participant and was supplied without curation.

TCRbeta CDR3 regions were amplified from genomic DNA by means of the immunoSEQ Assay, a bias-controlled multiplex PCR. The paper's data handling went like this. Nucleated cell counts per sample were estimated from amplification of reference gene primers within the assay. Sequence reads were collapsed and filtered to measure the absolute abundance of every unique TCRbeta CDR3 rearrangement. Productive Simpson clonality was computed per sample as the square root of Simpson's diversity index over productive rearrangements. Held by TCRdb, this immuneACCESS table contains in-frame sequences only and omits some clones. Under half of the omission traces to an unresolved V gene where checked; the cause of the rest is unknown. The DNA gave D and trimming, while V, J and clone size come from that table. This sample has a few hundred thousand clones in its table, and around 82% of those were observed once. The ten largest clonotypes hold roughly 14% of the sample.

Points on this clone: The antigen this receptor binds is unknown. Base qualities are not at hand, and no much larger clone is one base apart.

The sequence links TRBV2 to TRBJ2-7; no confident D gene assignment can be made. Sequenced: peripheral blood. This TCR derives from a person aged 70 to 85 with COVID-19, enrolled during active disease. The CDR3 region has the sequence CASSDYDEQYF. Here is the DNA: TGTGCCAGCAGTGACTACGACGAGCAGTACTTC.